This T cell receptor (beta chain) was identified in a study of cytomegalovirus exposure and HLA in healthy donors. The wider study: The roughly 660 first-cohort repertoires shared a platform with the approximately 110 validation repertoires, as reported in a later analysis. Study results and caveats: Investigators reported 150 to 200 TCR beta chains as tied to cytomegalovirus. Testing in vitro showed a few CMV-associated chains specific for CMV antigens. The classifier, whose performance was assessed in both the original and validation cohorts, reportedly diagnosed cytomegalovirus status with high specificity and sensitivity.

Some clones are missing from TCRdb's copy, which holds only in-frame ones; the method was immunoSEQ multiplex PCR. The table shows roughly 350,000 clones, with approximately 90% occurring only once. For this clone: Its target is unknown.

The germline CDR1 and CDR2 sequences are LNHNV and YYDKDF (reference sequence). The CDR3 has 14 amino acids. V shed 4 bases and J 6 bases; nucleotides not matched to a gene: 9. The chain recombines TRBV15 with TRBJ2-7; 7 bases are a match to TRBD1. This TCR was sampled from a woman under 30 in good health and CMV-seronegative. Sequenced sample: PBMCs. DNA for the CDR3: TGTGCCACCAGCACACGGGACAGCTACCGCGAGCAGTACTTC. Its protein product is CATSTRDSYREQYF.